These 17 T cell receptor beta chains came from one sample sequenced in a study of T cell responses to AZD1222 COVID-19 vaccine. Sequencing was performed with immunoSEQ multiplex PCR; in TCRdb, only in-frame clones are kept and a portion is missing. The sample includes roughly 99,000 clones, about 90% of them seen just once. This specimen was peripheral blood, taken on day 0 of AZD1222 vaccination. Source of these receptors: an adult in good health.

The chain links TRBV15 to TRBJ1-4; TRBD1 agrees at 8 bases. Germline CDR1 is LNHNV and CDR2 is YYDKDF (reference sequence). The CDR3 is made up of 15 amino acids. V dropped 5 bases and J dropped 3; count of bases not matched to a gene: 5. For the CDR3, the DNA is TGTGCCACCAGCGGCAGGGACAGGTCTAATGAAAAACTGTTTTTT. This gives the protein CATSGRDRSNEKLFF.

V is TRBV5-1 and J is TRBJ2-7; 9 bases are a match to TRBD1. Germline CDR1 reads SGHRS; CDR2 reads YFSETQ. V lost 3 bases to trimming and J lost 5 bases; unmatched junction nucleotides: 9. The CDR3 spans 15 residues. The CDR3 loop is CASSYTGQGAHEQYF. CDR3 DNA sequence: TGCGCCAGCAGCTACACGGGACAGGGCGCCCACGAGCAGTACTTC.

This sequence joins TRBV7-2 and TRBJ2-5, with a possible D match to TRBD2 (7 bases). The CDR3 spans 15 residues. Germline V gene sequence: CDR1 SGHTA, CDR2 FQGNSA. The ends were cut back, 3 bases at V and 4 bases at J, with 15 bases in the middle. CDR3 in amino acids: CASSFVGGRVETQYF. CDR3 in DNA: TGTGCCAGCAGCTTTGTGGGGGGGCGGGTAGAGACCCAGTACTTC.

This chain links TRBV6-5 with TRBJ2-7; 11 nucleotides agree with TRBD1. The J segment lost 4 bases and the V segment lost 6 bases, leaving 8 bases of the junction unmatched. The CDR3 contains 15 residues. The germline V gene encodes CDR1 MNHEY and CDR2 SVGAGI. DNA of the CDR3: TGTGCCAGCAGATATGGACAGGGGGCTTCATACGAGCAGTACTTC. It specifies CASRYGQGASYEQYF.

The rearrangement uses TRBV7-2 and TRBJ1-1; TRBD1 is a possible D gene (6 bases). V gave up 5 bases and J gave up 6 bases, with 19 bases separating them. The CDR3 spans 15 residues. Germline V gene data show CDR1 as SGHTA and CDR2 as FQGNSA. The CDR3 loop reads CASSPDPGRGPEAFF. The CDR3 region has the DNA TGTGCCAGCAGCCCCGACCCAGGCAGGGGCCCTGAAGCTTTCTTT.

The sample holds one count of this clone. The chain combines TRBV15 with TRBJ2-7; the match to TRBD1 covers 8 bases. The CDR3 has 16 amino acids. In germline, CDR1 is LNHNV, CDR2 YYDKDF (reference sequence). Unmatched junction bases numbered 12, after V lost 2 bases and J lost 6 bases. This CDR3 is CATSRSRDRGSGEQYF. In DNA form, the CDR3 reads TGTGCCACCAGCAGATCCCGCGACAGGGGTTCTGGCGAGCAGTACTTC.

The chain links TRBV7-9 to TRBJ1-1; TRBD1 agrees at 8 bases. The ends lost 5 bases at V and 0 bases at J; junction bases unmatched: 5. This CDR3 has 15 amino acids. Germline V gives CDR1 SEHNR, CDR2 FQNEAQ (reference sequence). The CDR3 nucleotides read TGTGCCAGCAGCCAAACAGGGGGGGTGAACACTGAAGCTTTCTTT. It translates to CASSQTGGVNTEAFF.

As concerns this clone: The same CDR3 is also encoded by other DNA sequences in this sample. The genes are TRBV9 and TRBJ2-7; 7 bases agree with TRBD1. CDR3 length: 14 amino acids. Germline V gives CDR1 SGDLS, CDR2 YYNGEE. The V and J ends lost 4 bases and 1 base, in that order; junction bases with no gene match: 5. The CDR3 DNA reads TGTGCCAGCAGCCCCCGGGACAGATCCTACGAGCAGTACTTC. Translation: CASSPRDRSYEQYF.

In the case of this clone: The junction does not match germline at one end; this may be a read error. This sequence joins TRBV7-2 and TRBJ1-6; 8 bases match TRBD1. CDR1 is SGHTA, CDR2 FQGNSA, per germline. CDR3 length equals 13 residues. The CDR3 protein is CASSLDPGQGLTF. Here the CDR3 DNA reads TGTGCCAGCAGCTTAGATCCCGGACAGGGCTTGACGTTT.

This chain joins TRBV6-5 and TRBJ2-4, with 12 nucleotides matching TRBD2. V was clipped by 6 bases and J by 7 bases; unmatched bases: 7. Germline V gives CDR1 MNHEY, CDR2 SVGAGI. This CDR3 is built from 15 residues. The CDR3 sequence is CASSTLAGGPNIQYF. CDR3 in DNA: TGTGCCAGCAGCACACTAGCGGGGGGTCCTAACATTCAGTACTTC.

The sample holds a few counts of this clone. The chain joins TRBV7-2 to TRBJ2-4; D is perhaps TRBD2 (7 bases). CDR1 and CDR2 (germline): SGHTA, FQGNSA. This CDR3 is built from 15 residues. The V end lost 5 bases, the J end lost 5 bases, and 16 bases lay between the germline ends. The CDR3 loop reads CASSPQGGGQNIQYF. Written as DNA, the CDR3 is TGTGCCAGCAGCCCACAAGGGGGGGGGCAAAACATTCAGTACTTC.

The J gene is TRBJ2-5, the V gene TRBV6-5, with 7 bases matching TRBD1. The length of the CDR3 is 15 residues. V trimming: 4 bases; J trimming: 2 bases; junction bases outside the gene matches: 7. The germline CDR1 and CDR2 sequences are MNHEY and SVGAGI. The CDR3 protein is CASSSSTGSQETQYF. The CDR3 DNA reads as TGTGCCAGCAGTTCCTCGACAGGGTCGCAAGAGACCCAGTACTTC.

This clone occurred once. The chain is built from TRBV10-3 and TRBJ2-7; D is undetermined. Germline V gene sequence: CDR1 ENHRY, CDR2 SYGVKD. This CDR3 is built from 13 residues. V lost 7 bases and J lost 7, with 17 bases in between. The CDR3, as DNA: TGTGCCATCAACCCAGGCCCTTCCTCTGAGCAGTACTTC. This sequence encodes CAINPGPSSEQYF.

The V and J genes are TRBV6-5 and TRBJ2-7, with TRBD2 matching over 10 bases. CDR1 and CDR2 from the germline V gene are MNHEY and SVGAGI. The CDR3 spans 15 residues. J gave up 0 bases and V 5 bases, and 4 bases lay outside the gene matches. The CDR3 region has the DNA TGTGCCAGCAGTCGACTAGCGGGTAGCTCCTACGAGCAGTACTTC. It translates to CASSRLAGSSYEQYF.

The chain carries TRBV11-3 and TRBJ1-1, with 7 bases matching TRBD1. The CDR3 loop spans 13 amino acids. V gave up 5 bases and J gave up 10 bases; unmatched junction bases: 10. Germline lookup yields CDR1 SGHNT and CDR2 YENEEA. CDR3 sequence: CASSPGRTGAAFF. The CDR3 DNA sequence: TGTGCCAGCAGCCCGGGTCGAACAGGGGCAGCTTTCTTT.

The CDR3 spells CASSYGSEARETQYF. The CDR3 region has the DNA TGTGCCAGCAGTTACGGATCCGAGGCTCGAGAGACCCAGTACTTC. J is TRBJ2-5 and V is TRBV6-2 or TRBV6-3; D is undetermined. V lost 2 bases to trimming and J lost 4 bases, with 14 bases between them. CDR1 and CDR2 from the germline V gene are MNHEY and SVGEGT. The CDR3 is 15 residues long.

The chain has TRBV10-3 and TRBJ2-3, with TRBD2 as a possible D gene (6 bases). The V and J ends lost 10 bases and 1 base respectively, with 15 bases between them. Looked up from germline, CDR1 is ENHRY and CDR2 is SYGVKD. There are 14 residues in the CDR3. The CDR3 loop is CATEEGWGTDTQYF. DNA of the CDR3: TGTGCCACGGAGGAGGGGTGGGGCACAGATACGCAGTATTTT.